This T cell receptor (beta chain) was recorded in a study of T cell changes during pregnancy in multiple sclerosis. This table comes from immunoSEQ multiplex PCR, and its TCRdb copy is limited to in-frame clones, with some not included. The data show 40,000 or so clones, just over 90% seen once. This CDR3 region has 14 residues. V lost 6 bases, J lost 11 bases, and 17 bases lay in between. Germline V gene sequence: CDR1 MNHEY, CDR2 SMNVEV (reference sequence). This sample comprised CD4+ T cells from peripheral blood mononuclear cells, obtained in the third trimester of pregnancy. The TCR sequence derives from a female donor with multiple sclerosis, enrolled in a pregnancy study. The rearrangement joins TRBV27 to TRBJ1-6, with a tentative D call TRBD1 (6 bases). CDR3 in DNA: TGTGCCAGCAGCTCCGGGGGGCAAACAACACCCCTCCACTTT. As protein: CASSSGGQTTPLHF.